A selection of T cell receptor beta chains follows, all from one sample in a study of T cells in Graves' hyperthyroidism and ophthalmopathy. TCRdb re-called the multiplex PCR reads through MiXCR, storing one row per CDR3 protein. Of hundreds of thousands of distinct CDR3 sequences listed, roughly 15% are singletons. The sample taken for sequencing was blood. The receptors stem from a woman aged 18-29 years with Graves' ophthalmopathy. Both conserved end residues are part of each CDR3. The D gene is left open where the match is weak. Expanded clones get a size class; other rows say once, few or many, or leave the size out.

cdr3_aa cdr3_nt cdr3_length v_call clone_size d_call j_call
CASSQEKASSGNEQFF TGCGCCAGCAGCCAAGAAAAGGCAAGTAGCGGGAATGAGCAGTTCTTC 16 TRBV4-1 many TRBD2 TRBJ2-1
CASSPQQGSASYNEQFF TGTGCCAGCAGCCCACAACAGGGGTCTGCCTCCTACAATGAGCAGTTCTTC 17 TRBV7-9 few TRBD1 TRBJ2-1
CASSLRAPLGTEAFF TGTGCCAGCAGTTTACGGGCCCCCTTGGGCACTGAAGCTTTCTTT 15 TRBV28 many - TRBJ1-1
CASSPTLKTSGRAEFKQFF TGTGCCAGCTCACCAACCCTAAAAACTAGCGGGAGGGCCGAATTTAAGCAGTTCTTC 19 TRBV18 few TRBD2 TRBJ2-1
CASSLEPVRHNQPQHF TGTGCCAGCAGCTTAGAACCGGTCCGGCACAATCAGCCCCAGCATTTT 16 TRBV7-2 many - TRBJ1-5
CSARSQGYTEAFF TGCAGTGCTAGATCACAGGGATATACTGAAGCTTTCTTT 13 TRBV20-1 few - TRBJ1-1
CASRLTSGSDTQYF TGTGCCAGCAGACTAACTAGCGGGTCAGATACGCAGTATTTT 14 TRBV11-2 many TRBD2 TRBJ2-3
CASSEARGVFEQYF TGTGCCAGCAGTGAAGCGAGGGGCGTCTTCGAGCAGTACTTC 14 TRBV2 many - TRBJ2-7
CSVEDREPSGANVLTF TGCAGCGTTGAAGACCGGGAGCCCTCTGGGGCCAACGTCCTGACTTTC 16 TRBV29-1 few - TRBJ2-6
CSASGDEQFF TGCAGTGCTAGCGGGGATGAGCAGTTCTTC 10 TRBV20-1 many - TRBJ2-1
CASSQDLQETQYF TGTGCCAGCAGCCAAGATTTGCAAGAGACCCAGTACTTC 13 TRBV3-1 many - TRBJ2-5
CATGWQGTEAFF TGTGCCACCGGCTGGCAGGGCACTGAAGCTTTCTTT 12 TRBV27 many - TRBJ1-1
CASARGTGVNEQFF TGCGCCAGCGCGAGGGGGACGGGCGTAAATGAGCAGTTCTTC 14 TRBV5-1 many - TRBJ2-1
CASSPGQNEKLFF TGTGCCAGCAGCCCGGGACAGAATGAAAAACTGTTTTTT 13 TRBV11-2 many TRBD1 TRBJ1-4
CAISESLAGVPHEQFF TGTGCCATCAGTGAGAGTCTAGCGGGAGTACCGCATGAGCAGTTCTTC 16 TRBV10-3 - TRBD2 TRBJ2-1
CSATSPDGYHQPQHF TGCAGTGCAACCTCCCCTGACGGATATCATCAGCCCCAGCATTTT 15 TRBV20-1 many - TRBJ1-5
CASSADGSGGRQPQHF TGTGCCAGCAGTGCCGACGGGAGCGGCGGCCGGCAGCCCCAGCATTTT 16 TRBV12-3/TRBV12-4 - - TRBJ1-5
CASSPTGSGANYGYTF TGTGCCAGCAGTCCTACAGGGAGTGGGGCTAACTATGGCTACACCTTC 16 TRBV12-3/TRBV12-4 few - TRBJ1-2
CASSPQGVVGQETQYF TGTGCCAGCAGTCCCCAAGGAGTAGTAGGACAAGAGACCCAGTACTTC 16 TRBV28 many - TRBJ2-5
CASSLVQGGTEAFF TGTGCCAGCAGCTTAGTACAGGGAGGCACTGAAGCTTTCTTT 14 TRBV11-2 many - TRBJ1-1
CASRWGADSNQPQHF TGCGCCAGCAGGTGGGGGGCGGATAGCAATCAGCCCCAGCATTTT 15 TRBV5-1 many - TRBJ1-5
CAWSGKVGWNTEAFF TGTGCCTGGAGTGGGAAGGTGGGATGGAACACTGAAGCTTTCTTT 15 TRBV30 many - TRBJ1-1
CASSLDGQFSPLHF TGTGCCAGCAGCTTAGACGGGCAGTTTTCACCCCTCCACTTT 14 TRBV7-2 many - TRBJ1-6
CSATEDRASEQFF TGCAGTGCTACAGAGGACAGGGCATCTGAGCAGTTCTTC 13 TRBV20-1 few TRBD1 TRBJ2-1
CASSLVDTDFSYNEQFF TGCGCCAGCAGCTTGGTGGACACCGACTTCTCCTACAATGAGCAGTTCTTC 17 TRBV5-1 - - TRBJ2-1
CASSPSGATNEKLFF TGTGCCAGCAGCCCGAGCGGTGCAACTAATGAAAAACTGTTTTTT 15 TRBV7-9 many - TRBJ1-4
CAWKGGLRNTEAFF TGTGCCTGGAAAGGGGGGTTGAGGAACACTGAAGCTTTCTTT 14 TRBV30 many - TRBJ1-1
CASTPTGGGGYTF TGTGCCAGCACCCCGACAGGGGGCGGCGGCTACACCTTC 13 TRBV27 many TRBD1 TRBJ1-2
CSARGLAGDQETQYF TGCAGTGCTAGAGGACTAGCGGGAGACCAAGAGACCCAGTACTTC 15 TRBV20-1 - TRBD2 TRBJ2-5
CATSRVGGDEQFF TGTGCCACCAGCAGAGTGGGTGGGGATGAGCAGTTCTTC 13 TRBV15 - - TRBJ2-1
CASSYSGTGTEAFF TGTGCCAGCAGTTACTCAGGGACAGGCACTGAAGCTTTCTTT 14 TRBV6-5 once TRBD1 TRBJ1-1
CASRYGQRTGELFF TGCGCCAGCAGGTACGGACAGCGCACCGGGGAGCTGTTTTTT 14 TRBV5-1 many - TRBJ2-2
CSGRTSATDTQYF TGCAGCGGTCGGACTAGCGCCACAGATACGCAGTATTTT 13 TRBV29-1 many TRBD2 TRBJ2-3
CASRTGEDEQYF TGTGCCAGCAGGACAGGGGAGGACGAGCAGTACTTC 12 TRBV11-2 - TRBD1 TRBJ2-7
CATSDARGLAGGYNEQFF TGTGCCACCAGTGATGCACGGGGACTAGCGGGGGGTTACAATGAGCAGTTCTTC 18 TRBV24-1 once TRBD2 TRBJ2-1
CASTGEAWTFGYTF TGTGCCAGCACCGGTGAAGCCTGGACCTTTGGCTACACCTTC 14 TRBV11-2 many - TRBJ1-2
CSGVGLAGGQFF TGCAGCGGGGTAGGACTAGCGGGAGGGCAGTTCTTC 12 TRBV29-1 - TRBD2 TRBJ2-1
CASSLSGRGNTIYF TGTGCCAGCAGTTTATCGGGCAGAGGAAACACCATATATTTT 14 TRBV28 few - TRBJ1-3
CASSELERSSGPRGNEQFF TGTGCCAGCAGTGAATTGGAGAGGTCTAGCGGGCCTAGGGGGAATGAGCAGTTCTTC 19 TRBV6-1 - TRBD2 TRBJ2-1
CASSVVFREIDTQYF TGCGCCAGCAGCGTCGTTTTTCGGGAGATAGATACGCAGTATTTT 15 TRBV4-3 - - TRBJ2-3
CASSVAMTGGYGYTF TGTGCCAGCAGCGTAGCTATGACAGGGGGCTATGGCTACACCTTC 15 TRBV9 - TRBD1 TRBJ1-2
CASSEKSGGADTQYF TGTGCCAGCAGTGAAAAAAGCGGGGGGGCAGATACGCAGTATTTT 15 TRBV6-1 few TRBD2 TRBJ2-3
CSANAGKWQPQHF TGCAGTGCTAACGCAGGGAAGTGGCAGCCCCAGCATTTT 13 TRBV20-1 - - TRBJ1-5
CASSSEFERRQYF TGTGCCAGCAGCTCGGAATTCGAGCGCCGGCAGTACTTC 13 TRBV5-6 - - TRBJ2-7
CASSQDQRRRETQYF TGCGCCAGCAGCCAAGATCAACGGCGGAGAGAGACCCAGTACTTC 15 TRBV4-3 - - TRBJ2-5
CASTTYSGGAVEQYF TGTGCCAGCACCACATATAGCGGGGGGGCCGTTGAGCAGTACTTC 15 TRBV27 few TRBD2 TRBJ2-7